These 27 T cell receptor beta chains originate from one sample sequenced in a study of blood T cell repertoires in COVID-19. The data were produced by immunoSEQ multiplex PCR, yet TCRdb's version contains in-frame clones alone and is incomplete. The data contain approximately 290,000 clones, 70% to 90% of them singletons. The sequencing input was peripheral blood. The receptors were sampled from a human donor with COVID-19, enrolled during active disease. The donor label of this sample is uncertain.

The gene calls are TRBV7-2 and TRBJ2-2, with 7 bases lining up with TRBD1. Germline V lookup: CDR1 SGHTA, CDR2 FQGNSA. The CDR3 loop spans 17 amino acids. V lost 5 bases and J lost 8; bases outside the gene matches: 17. The CDR3 DNA sequence: TGTGCCAGCAGCCAGGGTGGGGACAGATTATTAGATGGGGAGCTGTTTTTT. This encodes CASSQGGDRLLDGELFF.

The chain combines TRBV27 with TRBJ2-7; 11 nucleotides match TRBD1. The CDR3 sequence is 14 residues long. The trim removed 6 bases at V and 6 bases at J, leaving 7 bases unmatched. The germline CDR1 and CDR2 sequences are MNHEY and SMNVEV (reference sequence). This chain's CDR3 is CASRPGQGAGEQYF. The CDR3 DNA sequence: TGTGCCAGCAGACCCGGACAGGGGGCGGGCGAGCAGTACTTC.

There are a few counts of this clone. The chain carries TRBV4-2 and TRBJ2-3; 10 bases match TRBD1. Unmatched junction bases numbered 11, after V lost 0 bases and J lost 5 bases. Germline CDR1 reads LGHNA; CDR2 reads YNFKEQ. This CDR3 contains 18 residues. CDR3 nucleotide sequence: TGTGCCAGCAGCCAAGATACCCCCGACAGGGGGCAAGTAGATACGCAGTATTTT. Its translation is CASSQDTPDRGQVDTQYF.

The rearrangement uses TRBV18 and TRBJ2-3, with 10 nucleotides matching TRBD1. The germline V gene encodes CDR1 KGHSH and CDR2 LQKENI. V shed 3 bases, J shed 1 base, and the junction held 1 base outside the gene matches. The CDR3 length is 15 residues. The CDR3 reads CASSPGTGGTDTQYF. CDR3 DNA: TGTGCCAGCTCACCCGGGACAGGGGGCACAGATACGCAGTATTTT.

For this clone: Other nucleotide sequences in the sample specify the same CDR3. The gene calls are TRBV19 and TRBJ1-1; no clear D gene. The CDR3 consists of 13 residues. CDR1 LNHDA and CDR2 SQIVND come from the germline V gene (reference sequence). With 4 bases removed from V and 1 base from J, the gap between germline ends came to 7 bases. CDR3 loop: CASSTTENTEAFF. CDR3 sequence (DNA): TGTGCCAGTAGTACAACAGAGAACACTGAAGCTTTCTTT. The entire variable domain, with the rest obtained from reference TRBV19 and TRBJ1-1, is as follows: DGGITQSPKYLFRKEGQNVTLSCEQNLNHDAMYWYRQDPGQGLRLIYYSQIVNDFQKGDIAEGYSVSREKKESFPLTVTSAQKNPTAFYLCASSTTENTEAFFGQGTRLTVV.

The DNA of the CDR3 is TGCGCCAGCAGCTTGCGGCGGCAGGGGGTTTATAATTCACCCCTCCACTTT. Amino acids: CASSLRRQGVYNSPLHF. The rearrangement links TRBV5-1 to TRBJ1-6; 7 bases are a match to TRBD1. Germline assignment: CDR1 SGHRS and CDR2 YFSETQ. The ends lost 1 base at V and 4 bases at J; junction bases unmatched: 8. The CDR3 loop spans 17 amino acids.

This chain joins TRBV20-1 and TRBJ2-7, with D hard to call. V was trimmed by 3 bases and J by 5 bases, leaving 8 bases between them. There are 11 residues in the CDR3. Germline V gene lookup returns CDR1 DFQATT and CDR2 SNEGSKA (reference sequence). CDR3 bases: TGCAGTGCTAGCCTCCTAGACGAGCAGTACTTC. Translating gives CSASLLDEQYF.

The rearrangement links TRBV27 to TRBJ1-3; 7 bases map to TRBD1. V lost 3 bases to trimming and J lost 0 bases; unmatched junction nucleotides: 14. The CDR3 totals 19 residues. Germline V gene data show CDR1 as MNHEY and CDR2 as SMNVEV (reference sequence). CDR3 nucleotide sequence: TGTGCCAGCAGTTTCCGGGACAGATTACAACTAAGCTCTGGAAACACCATATATTTT. Amino acid sequence: CASSFRDRLQLSSGNTIYF.

The rearrangement uses TRBV24-1 and TRBJ2-3, with 10 nucleotides matching TRBD1. The ends lost 7 bases at V and 3 bases at J; junction bases unmatched: 0. Germline assignment: CDR1 KGHDR and CDR2 SFDVKD. This CDR3 is built from 13 residues. CDR3 protein: CATRDRGTDTQYF. CDR3 nucleotide sequence: TGTGCCACCAGGGACAGGGGGACAGATACGCAGTATTTT.

The genes are TRBV15 and TRBJ2-2, with D hard to call. The V and J ends lost 0 bases and 3 bases respectively, with 2 bases between them. CDR3 length equals 13 residues. Germline V CDR1 and CDR2: LNHNV, YYDKDF (reference sequence). Here the CDR3 reads CATSRDYTGELFF. CDR3 coding DNA: TGTGCCACCAGCAGAGACTACACCGGGGAGCTGTTTTTT. Full variable domain (rest looked up from reference TRBV15 and TRBJ2-2): DAMVIQNPRYQVTQFGKPVTLSCSQTLNHNVMYWYQQKSSQAPKLLFHYYDKDFNNEADTPDNFQSRRPNTSFCFLDIRSPGLGDTAMYLCATSRDYTGELFFGEGSRLTVL.

This clone has just one count. The chain links TRBV6-5 to TRBJ2-3, with TRBD1 as a possible D gene (7 bases). Trimming removed 4 bases at V and 6 bases at J, with 20 bases between. The CDR3 runs to 16 residues. Germline loops: CDR1 MNHEY, CDR2 SVGAGI. The CDR3 here is CASSSEGRQGVDTQYF. CDR3 nucleotide sequence: TGTGCCAGCAGTTCGGAGGGGAGACAGGGTGTGGATACGCAGTATTTT.

The chain employs TRBV19 and TRBJ1-5; 7 bases map to TRBD1. V gave up 8 bases and J gave up 2 bases; unmatched junction bases: 9. The germline V gene encodes CDR1 LNHDA and CDR2 SQIVND (reference sequence). The CDR3 runs 15 residues. As DNA, the CDR3 is TGTGCCAGTTCTAAAGAACAGGGGCGCAATCAGCCCCAGCATTTT. Translated, it gives CASSKEQGRNQPQHF.

CDR3 loop: CASSPTTENNEQFF. CDR3 nucleotide sequence: TGTGCCAGCTCACCAACAACCGAAAACAATGAGCAGTTCTTC. The chain is built from TRBV18 and TRBJ2-1; D gene unclear. The V end lost 2 bases, the J end lost 5 bases, and 10 bases lay between the germline ends. The germline V gene encodes CDR1 KGHSH and CDR2 LQKENI. The CDR3 has 14 residues.

This clone was observed a few times. The V gene is TRBV5-4, the J gene TRBJ2-1; 10 bases are shared with TRBD2. CDR3 length equals 16 residues. Germline CDR1 is SGHNT and CDR2 is YYREEE (reference sequence). The V gene end was trimmed by 2 bases and the J gene end by 8 bases; junction bases not matched to a gene: 10. CDR3 protein: CASSFHIAGGNDEQFF. The DNA of the CDR3 is TGTGCCAGCAGCTTTCACATAGCGGGAGGTAACGATGAGCAGTTCTTC.

V gene TRBV29-1 combines with J gene TRBJ2-3; 10 bases fit TRBD2. Germline CDR1 is SQVTM and CDR2 is ANQGSEA. The V and J ends lost 6 bases and 2 bases, in that order; junction bases with no gene match: 5. CDR3 length: 14 residues. The CDR3 DNA reads as TGCAGCGTAAGGACTAGCGGAAACACAGATACGCAGTATTTT. Translated: CSVRTSGNTDTQYF.

This clone has just a few counts. The J gene is TRBJ1-5, the V gene TRBV28, with unresolved D. The CDR3 has 15 residues. Germline assignment: CDR1 MDHEN and CDR2 SYDVKM. V was cut by 6 bases and J by 6 bases, with 18 bases left in between. CDR3 loop: CASSPQKSRGQPQHF. The DNA for the CDR3 is TGTGCCAGCAGCCCTCAGAAGTCGCGGGGTCAGCCCCAGCATTTT.

The chain couples TRBV18 to TRBJ1-5; 8 bases agree with TRBD1. This CDR3 comprises 15 residues. The germline CDR1 and CDR2 sequences are KGHSH and LQKENI. V lost 4 bases to trimming and J lost 4 bases; unmatched junction nucleotides: 6. CDR3 region: CASSRVQGANQPQHF. As DNA, the CDR3 is TGTGCCAGCTCACGGGTTCAGGGGGCTAATCAGCCCCAGCATTTT.

On this clone itself: The junction departs from the called germline gene at one end, perhaps through a read error. This chain joins TRBV7-7 and TRBJ2-7; a possible D gene is TRBD1 (5 bases). Per the germline V gene, CDR1 is SSHAT and CDR2 is FNYEAQ (reference sequence). The CDR3 sequence is 15 residues long. CDR3 bases: TGTGCTAGCAGCCCAGGGTCAGCAGGGCCGAACGAGCAGTACTTC. This gives the protein CASSPGSAGPNEQYF.

The chain has TRBV29-1 and TRBJ2-7; TRBD2 matches 9 bases. The CDR3 has 12 residues. Germline values: CDR1 SQVTM, CDR2 ANQGSEA. V was pared by 7 bases and J by 2 bases, with 3 bases of the junction left unmatched. The CDR3 nucleotides are TGCAGCGGGGGACTAGCAGCCTACGAGCAGTACTTC. Protein product: CSGGLAAYEQYF.

The chain is built from TRBV25-1 and TRBJ2-2, with D possibly matching TRBD2 (6 bases). Germline CDR1 reads MGHDK; CDR2 reads SYGVNS. Trimming shortened V by 6 bases and J by 7 bases, and 24 bases separated the two germline ends. This CDR3 comprises 17 residues. CDR3 sequence: CASRRRGSQLVDGELFF. CDR3 bases: TGTGCCAGCAGACGGCGGGGTTCCCAACTCGTGGACGGGGAGCTGTTTTTT.

The rearrangement joins TRBV5-1 to TRBJ2-2, with 8 bases matching TRBD1. Germline trimming cut 3 bases from V and 6 bases from J; bases unmatched to any gene: 7. The CDR3 loop spans 15 amino acids. Germline assignment: CDR1 SGHRS and CDR2 YFSETQ. For the CDR3, the DNA is TGCGCCAGCAGCTCCCAGGGGGCCGCGTCCGGGGAGCTGTTTTTT. Its translation is CASSSQGAASGELFF.

This clone came up a few times. The genes are TRBV19 and TRBJ1-3; D gene unclear. The V end was cut by 6 bases, the J end by 5 bases, with 14 bases between. CDR1 and CDR2 (germline): LNHDA, SQIVND (reference sequence). This CDR3 comprises 14 residues. CDR3 sequence reads: CASRKTENRNTIYF. CDR3 DNA sequence: TGTGCCAGTAGAAAAACAGAGAACAGAAACACCATATATTTT.

The rearrangement uses TRBV12-3 or TRBV12-4 and TRBJ1-5; D is possibly TRBD1 (5 bases). Deletions cut 6 bases from V and 5 bases from J, with 11 bases between. The CDR3 runs to 13 residues. The DNA of the CDR3 is TGTGCCAGCAGAAGGACACGCGATCAGCCCCAGCATTTT. Protein: CASRRTRDQPQHF.

This clone has just a few counts. The chain recombines TRBV30 with TRBJ1-1; no reliable D call. V was pared by 2 bases and J by 4 bases, with 11 bases between. Germline CDR1 and CDR2: GTSNPN and SVGIG (reference sequence). This CDR3 contains 13 residues. The CDR3 sequence is CAWSSRGFTEAFF. The CDR3 DNA sequence: TGTGCCTGGAGTTCCCGAGGCTTCACTGAAGCTTTCTTT.

This chain connects TRBV24-1 to TRBJ2-1; 10 bases agree with TRBD2. The CDR3 has 13 residues. Per the germline V gene, CDR1 is KGHDR and CDR2 is SFDVKD. V lost 9 bases and J lost 8; bases outside the gene matches: 6. CDR3 amino acids: CATSASGSYEQFF. The CDR3 DNA is TGTGCCACCTCAGCTAGCGGGAGTTATGAGCAGTTCTTC.

The J gene is TRBJ2-1, the V gene TRBV7-2; D possibly corresponds to TRBD1 (5 bases). From germline, CDR1 is SGHTA and CDR2 FQGNSA. The CDR3 sequence is 13 residues long. Trimming removed 4 bases from V and 4 bases from J, with 8 bases in between. The CDR3 loop reads CASSYDRYNEQFF. CDR3 nucleotide sequence: TGTGCCAGCAGCTACGACAGATACAATGAGCAGTTCTTC.

The V call is TRBV10-1, the J call TRBJ1-5; D uncertain. This CDR3 is built from 13 residues. CDR1 and CDR2 (germline): WNHNN, SYGVQD (reference sequence). Trimming took off 0 bases at V and 7 bases at J, with 7 bases between the two ends. This chain's CDR3 is CASSESIEQPQHF. The CDR3 DNA reads as TGCGCCAGCAGTGAGTCGATCGAGCAGCCCCAGCATTTT.